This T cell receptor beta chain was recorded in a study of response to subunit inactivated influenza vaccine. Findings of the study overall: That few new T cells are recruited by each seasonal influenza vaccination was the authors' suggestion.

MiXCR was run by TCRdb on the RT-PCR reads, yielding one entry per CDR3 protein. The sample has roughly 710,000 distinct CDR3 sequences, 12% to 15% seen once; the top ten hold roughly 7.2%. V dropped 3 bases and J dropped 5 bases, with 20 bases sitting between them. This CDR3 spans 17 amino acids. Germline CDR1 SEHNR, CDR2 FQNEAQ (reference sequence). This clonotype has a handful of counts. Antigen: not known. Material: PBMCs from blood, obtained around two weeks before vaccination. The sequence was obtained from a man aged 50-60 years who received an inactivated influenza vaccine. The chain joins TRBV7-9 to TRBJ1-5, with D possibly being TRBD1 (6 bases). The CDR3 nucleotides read TGTGCCAGCAGCTTGGCCCCCGGGACAAATGCGCATCAGCCCCAGCATTTT. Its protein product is CASSLAPGTNAHQPQHF.